The rows below give T cell receptor beta chains drawn from one sample of a study of low-dose radiotherapy and immunotherapy resistance in tumors. TCRdb ran MiXCR on the reads and lists one entry per CDR3 protein. The sample lists roughly 100,000 distinct CDR3 sequences, roughly 20% occurring once. The specimen comprised PBMCs, sampled after low-dose radiotherapy plus immunotherapy. These receptors all stem from a female donor with ovarian cancer. Each CDR3 is given with its conserved first and last residue. The order of the fields is CDR3 length, V gene, J gene, CDR3 protein.

18	TRBV29-1	TRBJ2-3	CSVGGSLGRAGRTDTQYF
13	TRBV30	TRBJ2-2	CAWSVHHTGELFF
19	TRBV4-2	TRBJ2-3	CASSQEGGRASGSSDTQYF
15	TRBV12-3/TRBV12-4	TRBJ2-1	CASSTSQGGRDEQFF
16	TRBV7-9	TRBJ1-2	CASSLATGTEVEGYTF
16	TRBV7-2	TRBJ1-1	CASSSFKSGRGTEAFF
13	TRBV27	TRBJ2-1	CASSLSRNNEQFF
17	TRBV15	TRBJ1-1	CATSRGGRTGLNTEAFF
14	TRBV4-1	TRBJ1-5	CASSQQTDYQPQHF
14	TRBV7-2	TRBJ1-2	CASSLRAAPYGYTF
15	TRBV19	TRBJ2-1	CASTTIGRGGGEQFF
15	TRBV7-9	TRBJ2-7	CASSLTSGTQYEQYF
12	TRBV29-1	TRBJ1-5	CSVLDGNQPQHF
14	TRBV5-4	TRBJ2-1	CASSLGSKVGEQFF
13	TRBV5-4	TRBJ2-1	CASSLNNDNEQFF
16	TRBV7-6	TRBJ2-7	CASSLAGQGSSYEQYF
16	TRBV11-3	TRBJ2-5	CASSLPGLAGAETQYF
17	TRBV7-8	TRBJ2-3	CASSLGGLLLGTDTQYF
17	TRBV4-2	TRBJ2-2	CASSQVSGGASGELFFF
14	TRBV20-1	TRBJ1-5	CSAARGRVYQPQHF
16	TRBV20-1	TRBJ1-5	CSAMQFVGGGNQPQHF
17	TRBV19	TRBJ2-1	CASREGAGAVAYNEQFF
16	TRBV7-9	TRBJ2-5	CASSPKARIAFGTQYF
13	TRBV20-1	TRBJ1-5	CSALGGRAQPQHF
12	TRBV7-9	TRBJ2-1	CASSLAQAAAFF
15	TRBV28	TRBJ1-5	CASRRTGGFEQPQHF
14	TRBV19	TRBJ1-5	CASSIRAGNQPQHF